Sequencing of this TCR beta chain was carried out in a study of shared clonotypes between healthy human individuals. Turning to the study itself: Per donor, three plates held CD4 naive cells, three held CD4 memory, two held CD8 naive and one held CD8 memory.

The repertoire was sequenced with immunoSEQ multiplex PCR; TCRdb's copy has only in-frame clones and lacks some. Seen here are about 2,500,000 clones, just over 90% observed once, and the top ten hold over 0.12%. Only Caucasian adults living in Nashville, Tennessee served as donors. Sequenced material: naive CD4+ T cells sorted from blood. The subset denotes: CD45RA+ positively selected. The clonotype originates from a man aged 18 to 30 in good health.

CDR3 coding DNA: TGTGCCAGCAGCTTGCCCCGTAGCACAGATACGCAGTATTTT. Encoded protein: CASSLPRSTDTQYF. The V and J genes are TRBV5-6 and TRBJ2-3; no clear D gene. V dropped 1 base and J dropped 0 bases, with 6 bases sitting between them. From germline, CDR1 is SGHDT and CDR2 YYEEEE. The CDR3 contains 14 residues.